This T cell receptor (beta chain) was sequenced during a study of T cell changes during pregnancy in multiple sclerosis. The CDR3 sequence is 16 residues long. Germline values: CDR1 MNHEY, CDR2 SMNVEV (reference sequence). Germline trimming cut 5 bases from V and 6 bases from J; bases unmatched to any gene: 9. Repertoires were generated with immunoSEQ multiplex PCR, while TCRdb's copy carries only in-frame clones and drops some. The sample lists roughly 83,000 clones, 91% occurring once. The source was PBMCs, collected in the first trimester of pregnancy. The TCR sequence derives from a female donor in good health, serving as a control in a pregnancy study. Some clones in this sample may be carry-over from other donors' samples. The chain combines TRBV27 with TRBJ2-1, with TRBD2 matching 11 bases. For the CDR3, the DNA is TGTGCCAGCAGTCCCCTAGGGACTAGCGGCACCAATGAGCAGTTCTTC. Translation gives CASSPLGTSGTNEQFF.